Sequencing of this T cell receptor beta chain was carried out in a study of blood T cell repertoires in COVID-19. Original processing notes: Using reference gene primer amplification, nucleated cell counts were estimated. Generated by immunoSEQ multiplex PCR, the TCRdb table keeps only in-frame clones and is missing some. V, J and clone size were drawn from that table, and D and trimming were deduced from the DNA. The sample yields about 50,000 clones, roughly nine tenths seen once. Trimming shortened V by 5 bases and J by 2 bases, and 10 bases separated the two germline ends. Germline assignment: CDR1 SGHRS and CDR2 YFSETQ. The CDR3 spans 13 residues.

The sequencing sample was made of peripheral blood. The chain uses TRBV5-1 and TRBJ1-2; a possible D gene is TRBD1 (5 bases). This TCR was sampled from a human donor in a cohort sampled during active COVID-19. The CDR3 here is CASREGRNYGYTF. As DNA, the CDR3 is TGCGCCAGCAGGGAGGGGCGGAACTATGGCTACACCTTC.